What follows describes a single T cell receptor (beta chain). The CDR3 is 16 residues long. V dropped 0 bases and J dropped 4 bases, with 13 bases sitting between them. Germline CDR1 and CDR2: MGHRA and YSYEKL. These data come from a study of blood T cell repertoires in COVID-19. Enrolled through a virtual design, the participants were between 18 and 89 years of age and came from 24 US areas. Among Cohort 3 donors, those recovered had two negative PCRs, clearance, or symptom resolution. Sequencing used immunoSEQ multiplex PCR; TCRdb keeps in-frame clones, though not all of them. The sample gives 150,000 to 190,000 clones, around four fifths of which show up once; roughly 7% is in the top ten.

V and J are TRBV4-1 and TRBJ2-1, with TRBD1 as a possible D gene (6 bases). The sequenced sample was PBMCs or T cells enriched from blood (not recorded which). This clonotype originated in a man over 45 who had recovered from COVID-19. The CDR3 sequence is CASSQDGGRGYNEQFF. Written as DNA, the CDR3 is TGCGCCAGCAGCCAAGATGGGGGCAGGGGTTACAATGAGCAGTTCTTC.